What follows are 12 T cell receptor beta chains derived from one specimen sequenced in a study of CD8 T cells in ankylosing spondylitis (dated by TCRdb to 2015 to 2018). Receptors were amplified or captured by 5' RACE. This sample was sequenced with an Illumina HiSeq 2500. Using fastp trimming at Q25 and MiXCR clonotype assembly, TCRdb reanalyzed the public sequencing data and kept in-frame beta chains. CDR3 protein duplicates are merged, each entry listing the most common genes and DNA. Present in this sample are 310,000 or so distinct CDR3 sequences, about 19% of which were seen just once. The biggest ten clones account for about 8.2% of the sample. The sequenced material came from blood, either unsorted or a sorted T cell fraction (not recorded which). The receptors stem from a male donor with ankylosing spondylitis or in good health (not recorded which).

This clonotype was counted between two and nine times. The CDR3 DNA reads TGTGCCAGCAGCTTGACACCCACAGGGGCGTTGACTGAAGCTTTCTTT. Translating gives CASSLTPTGALTEAFF. The chain carries TRBV5-5 and TRBJ1-1; TRBD1 matches 7 bases. V trimming: 1 base; J trimming: 5 bases; junction bases outside the gene matches: 11. Germline CDR1 is SGHKS and CDR2 is YYEKEE (reference sequence). There are 16 residues in the CDR3.

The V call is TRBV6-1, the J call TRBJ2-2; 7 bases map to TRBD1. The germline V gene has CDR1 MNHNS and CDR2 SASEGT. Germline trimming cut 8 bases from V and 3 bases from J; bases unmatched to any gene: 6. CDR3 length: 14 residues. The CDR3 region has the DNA TGTGCCAGCCGGGACAGCAAACACACCGGGGAGCTGTTTTTT. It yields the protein CASRDSKHTGELFF.

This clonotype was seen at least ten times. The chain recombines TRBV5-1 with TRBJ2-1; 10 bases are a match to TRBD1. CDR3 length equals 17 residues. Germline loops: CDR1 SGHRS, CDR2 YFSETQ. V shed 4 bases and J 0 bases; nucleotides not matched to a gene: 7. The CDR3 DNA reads TGCGCCAGCAGCGCCGGGACAGGGGTGCGCTCCTACAATGAGCAGTTCTTC. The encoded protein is CASSAGTGVRSYNEQFF.

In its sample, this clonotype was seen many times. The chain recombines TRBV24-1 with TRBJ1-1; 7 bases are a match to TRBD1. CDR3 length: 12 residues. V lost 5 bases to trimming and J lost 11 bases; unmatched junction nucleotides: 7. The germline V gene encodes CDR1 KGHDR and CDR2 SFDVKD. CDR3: CATSGETGRAFF. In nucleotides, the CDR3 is TGTGCCACCAGTGGCGAGACAGGGAGGGCTTTCTTT.

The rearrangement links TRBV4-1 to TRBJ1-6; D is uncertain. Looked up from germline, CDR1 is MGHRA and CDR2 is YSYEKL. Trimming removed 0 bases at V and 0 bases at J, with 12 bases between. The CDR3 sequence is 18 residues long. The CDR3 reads CASSQDRGRSSYNSPLHF. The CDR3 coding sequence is TGCGCCAGCAGCCAAGATCGCGGGAGAAGCTCCTATAATTCACCCCTCCACTTT.

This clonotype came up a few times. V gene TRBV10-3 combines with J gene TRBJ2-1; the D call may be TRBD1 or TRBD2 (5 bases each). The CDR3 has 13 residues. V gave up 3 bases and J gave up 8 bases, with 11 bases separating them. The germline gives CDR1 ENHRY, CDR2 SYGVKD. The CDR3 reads CAISEYEGYEQFF. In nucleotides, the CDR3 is TGTGCCATCAGTGAATATGAGGGGTATGAGCAGTTCTTC.

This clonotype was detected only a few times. This chain's CDR3 is CSTSGTRENNEQFF. The DNA of the CDR3 is TGCAGTACCTCCGGGACTAGGGAAAACAATGAGCAGTTCTTC. The chain has TRBV20-1 and TRBJ2-1; 8 bases are shared with TRBD2. The J segment lost 5 bases and the V segment lost 8 bases, leaving 11 bases of the junction unmatched. CDR3 length equals 14 residues. Germline V gene sequence: CDR1 DFQATT, CDR2 SNEGSKA (reference sequence).

The CDR3 loop reads CASTDGANPSYNEQFF. Here the CDR3 DNA reads TGTGCCAGCACCGATGGGGCTAACCCATCCTACAATGAGCAGTTCTTC. The V call is TRBV7-8, the J call TRBJ2-1, with D maybe TRBD1 (5 bases). Germline CDR1 reads SGHVS; CDR2 reads FQNEAQ. The CDR3 has 16 residues. Trimming shortened V by 7 bases and J by 1 base, and 17 bases separated the two germline ends.

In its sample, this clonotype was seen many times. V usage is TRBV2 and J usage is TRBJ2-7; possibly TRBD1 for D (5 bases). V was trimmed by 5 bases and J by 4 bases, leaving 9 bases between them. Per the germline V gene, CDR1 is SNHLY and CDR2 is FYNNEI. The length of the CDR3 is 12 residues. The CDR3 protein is CASSRGGYEQYV. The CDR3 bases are TGTGCCAGCAGTAGGGGTGGATACGAGCAGTACGTC.

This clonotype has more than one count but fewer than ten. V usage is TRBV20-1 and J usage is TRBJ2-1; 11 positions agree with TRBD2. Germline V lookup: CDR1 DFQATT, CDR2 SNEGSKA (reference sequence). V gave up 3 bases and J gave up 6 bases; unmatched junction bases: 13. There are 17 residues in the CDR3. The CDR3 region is CSASPYDRLAGGNEQFF. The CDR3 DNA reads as TGCAGTGCTAGCCCATACGACCGGCTAGCGGGAGGCAATGAGCAGTTCTTC.

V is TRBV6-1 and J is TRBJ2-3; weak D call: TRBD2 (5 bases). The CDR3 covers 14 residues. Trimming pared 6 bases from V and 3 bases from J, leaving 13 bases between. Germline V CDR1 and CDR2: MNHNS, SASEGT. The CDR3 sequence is CASSSGTGTDTQYF. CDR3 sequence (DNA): TGTGCCAGCAGCTCGGGAACCGGGACAGATACGCAGTATTTT.

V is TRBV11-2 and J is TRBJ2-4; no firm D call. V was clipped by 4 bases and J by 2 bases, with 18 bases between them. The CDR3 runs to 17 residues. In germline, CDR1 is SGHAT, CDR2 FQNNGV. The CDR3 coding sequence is TGTGCCAGCAGCTCTCTCCCCAGCGACTTGTCCAAAAACATTCAGTACTTC. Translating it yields CASSSLPSDLSKNIQYF.